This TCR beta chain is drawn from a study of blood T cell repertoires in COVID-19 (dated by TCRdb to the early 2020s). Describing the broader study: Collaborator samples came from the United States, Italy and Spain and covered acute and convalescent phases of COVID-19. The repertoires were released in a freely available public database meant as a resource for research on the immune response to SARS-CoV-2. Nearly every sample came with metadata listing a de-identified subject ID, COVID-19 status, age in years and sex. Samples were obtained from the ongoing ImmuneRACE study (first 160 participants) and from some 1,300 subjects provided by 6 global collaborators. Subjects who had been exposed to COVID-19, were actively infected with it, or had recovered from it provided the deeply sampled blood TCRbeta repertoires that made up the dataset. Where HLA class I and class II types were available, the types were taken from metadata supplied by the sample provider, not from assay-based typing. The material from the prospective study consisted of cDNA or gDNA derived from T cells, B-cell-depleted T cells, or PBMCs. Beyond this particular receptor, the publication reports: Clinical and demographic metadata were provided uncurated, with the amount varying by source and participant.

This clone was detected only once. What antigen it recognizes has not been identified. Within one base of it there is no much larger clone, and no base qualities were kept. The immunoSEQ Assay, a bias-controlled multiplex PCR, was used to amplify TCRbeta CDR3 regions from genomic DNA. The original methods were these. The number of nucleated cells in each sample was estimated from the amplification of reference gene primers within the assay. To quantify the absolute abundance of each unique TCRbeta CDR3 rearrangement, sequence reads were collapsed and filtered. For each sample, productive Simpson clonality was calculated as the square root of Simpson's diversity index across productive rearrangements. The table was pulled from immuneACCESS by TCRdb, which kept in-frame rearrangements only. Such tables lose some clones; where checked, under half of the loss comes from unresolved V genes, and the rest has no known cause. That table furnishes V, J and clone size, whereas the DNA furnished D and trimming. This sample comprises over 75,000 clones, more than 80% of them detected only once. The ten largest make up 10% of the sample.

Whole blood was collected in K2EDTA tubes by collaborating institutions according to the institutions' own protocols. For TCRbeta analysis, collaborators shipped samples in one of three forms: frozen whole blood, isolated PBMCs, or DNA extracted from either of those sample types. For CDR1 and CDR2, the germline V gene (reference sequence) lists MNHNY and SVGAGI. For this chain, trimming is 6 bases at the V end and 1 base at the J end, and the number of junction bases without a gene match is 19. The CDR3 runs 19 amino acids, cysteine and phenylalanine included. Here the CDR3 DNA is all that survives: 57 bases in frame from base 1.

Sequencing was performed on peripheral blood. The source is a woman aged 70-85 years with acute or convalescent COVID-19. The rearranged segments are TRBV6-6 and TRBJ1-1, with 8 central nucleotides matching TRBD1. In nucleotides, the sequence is TGTGCCAGCAGCTCATCGACAGGGGCGGGGATTTTTGCGAACACTGAAGCTTTCTTT. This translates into CASSSSTGAGIFANTEAFF.